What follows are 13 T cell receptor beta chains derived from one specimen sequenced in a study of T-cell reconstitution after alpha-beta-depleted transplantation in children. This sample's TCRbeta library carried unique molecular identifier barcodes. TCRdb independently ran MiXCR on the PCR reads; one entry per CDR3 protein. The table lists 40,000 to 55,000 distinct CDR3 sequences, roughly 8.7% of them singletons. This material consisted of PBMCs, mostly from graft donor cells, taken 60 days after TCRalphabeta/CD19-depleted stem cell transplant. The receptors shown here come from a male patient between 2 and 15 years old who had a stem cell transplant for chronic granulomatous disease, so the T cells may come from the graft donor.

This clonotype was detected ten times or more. CDR3 residues: CASSLDRATDTQYF. The CDR3 DNA follows: TGCGCCAGCAGCTTGGACAGGGCCACAGATACGCAGTATTTT. This chain joins TRBV5-1 and TRBJ2-3; perhaps TRBD1 as D (6 bases). Germline values: CDR1 SGHRS, CDR2 YFSETQ. The CDR3 has 14 amino acids. V lost 0 bases and J 2 bases, leaving 7 bases between the germline ends.

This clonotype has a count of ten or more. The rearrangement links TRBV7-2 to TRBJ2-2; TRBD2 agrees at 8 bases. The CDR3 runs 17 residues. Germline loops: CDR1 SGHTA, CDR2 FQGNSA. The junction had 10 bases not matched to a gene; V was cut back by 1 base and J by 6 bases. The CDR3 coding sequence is TGTGCCAGCAGCTTAGTAGCCAGCGGGAGAGGGTCCGGGGAGCTGTTTTTT. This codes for CASSLVASGRGSGELFF.

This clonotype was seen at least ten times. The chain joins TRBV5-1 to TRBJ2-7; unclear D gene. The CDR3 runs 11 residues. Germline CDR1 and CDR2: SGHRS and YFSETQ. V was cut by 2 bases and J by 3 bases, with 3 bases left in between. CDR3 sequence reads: CASSFGYEQYF. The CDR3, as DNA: TGCGCCAGCAGCTTCGGCTACGAGCAGTACTTC. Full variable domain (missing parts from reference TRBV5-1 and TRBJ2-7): KAGVTQTPRYLIKTRGQQVTLSCSPISGHRSVSWYQQTPGQGLQFLFEYFSETQRNKGNFPGRFSGRQFSNSRSEMNVSTLELGDSALYLCASSFGYEQYFGPGTRLTVT.

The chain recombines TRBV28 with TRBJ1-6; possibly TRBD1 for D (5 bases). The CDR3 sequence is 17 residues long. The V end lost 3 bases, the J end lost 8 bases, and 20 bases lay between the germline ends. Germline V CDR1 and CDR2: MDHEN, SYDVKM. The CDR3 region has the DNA TGTGCCAGCAGTTTTACTAGGTCCGGGGCAAAAGATTCACCCCTCCACTTT. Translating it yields CASSFTRSGAKDSPLHF.

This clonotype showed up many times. The CDR3 sequence is CASSLVIGTQYF. The CDR3, as DNA: TGTGCCAGCAGCTTAGTCATCGGGACCCAGTACTTC. The rearrangement joins TRBV11-2 to TRBJ2-5; no definite D call. CDR1 and CDR2 from the germline V gene are SGHAT and FQNNGV. Trimming cost V 1 base and J 7 bases, with 7 bases left between them. The CDR3 length is 12 residues.

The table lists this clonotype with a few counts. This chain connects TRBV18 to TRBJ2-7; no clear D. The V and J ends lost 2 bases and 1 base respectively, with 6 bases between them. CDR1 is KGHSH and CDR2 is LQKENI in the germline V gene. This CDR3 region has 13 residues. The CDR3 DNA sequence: TGTGCCAGCTCACCAGACATGTCCTACGAGCAGTACTTC. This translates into CASSPDMSYEQYF.

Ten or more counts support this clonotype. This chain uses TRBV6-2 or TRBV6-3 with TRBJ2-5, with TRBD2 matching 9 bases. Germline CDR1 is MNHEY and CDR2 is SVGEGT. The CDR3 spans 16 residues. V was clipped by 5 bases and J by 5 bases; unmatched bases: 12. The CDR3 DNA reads TGTGCCAGCAGTCCCCTAGTTAGCGGGAGACGGGAGACCCAGTACTTC. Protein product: CASSPLVSGRRETQYF.

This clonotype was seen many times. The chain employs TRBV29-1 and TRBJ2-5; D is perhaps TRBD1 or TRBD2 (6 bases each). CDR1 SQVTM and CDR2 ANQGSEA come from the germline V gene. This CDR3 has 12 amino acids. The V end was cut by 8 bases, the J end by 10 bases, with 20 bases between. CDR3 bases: TGCAGCCTCCAGGGGACTCCTGGGGTCCAGTACTTC. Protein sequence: CSLQGTPGVQYF.

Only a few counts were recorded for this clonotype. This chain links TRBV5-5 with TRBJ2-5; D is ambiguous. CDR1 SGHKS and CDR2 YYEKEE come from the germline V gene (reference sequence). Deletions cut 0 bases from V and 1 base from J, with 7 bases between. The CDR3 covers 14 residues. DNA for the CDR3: TGTGCCAGCAGCTTGGGCACGACCCAAGAGACCCAGTACTTC. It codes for CASSLGTTQETQYF.

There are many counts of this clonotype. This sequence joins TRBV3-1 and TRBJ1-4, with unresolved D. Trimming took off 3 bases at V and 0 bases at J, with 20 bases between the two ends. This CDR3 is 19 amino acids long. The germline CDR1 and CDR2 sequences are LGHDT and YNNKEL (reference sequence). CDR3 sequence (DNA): TGTGCCAGCAGCCAGGAGGACCGTCGACACAGCACAACTAATGAAAAACTGTTTTTT. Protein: CASSQEDRRHSTTNEKLFF.

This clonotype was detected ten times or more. The DNA of the CDR3 is TGTGCCAGCAGCCGACAGAAAGATACGCAGTATTTT. Protein product: CASSRQKDTQYF. This rearrangement joins TRBV5-5 to TRBJ2-3; D perhaps matches TRBD1 (5 bases). The CDR3 runs 12 residues. Trimming stripped 4 bases from V and 5 bases from J, with 8 bases between. Germline loops: CDR1 SGHKS, CDR2 YYEKEE (reference sequence).

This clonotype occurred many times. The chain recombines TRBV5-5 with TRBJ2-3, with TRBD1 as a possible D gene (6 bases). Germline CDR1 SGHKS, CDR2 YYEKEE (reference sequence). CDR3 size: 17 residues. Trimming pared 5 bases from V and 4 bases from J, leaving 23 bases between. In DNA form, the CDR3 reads TGTGCCAGCAGTCTGGGGCTAGGGGGTTCTAGGGCAGATACGCAGTATTTT. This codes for CASSLGLGGSRADTQYF.

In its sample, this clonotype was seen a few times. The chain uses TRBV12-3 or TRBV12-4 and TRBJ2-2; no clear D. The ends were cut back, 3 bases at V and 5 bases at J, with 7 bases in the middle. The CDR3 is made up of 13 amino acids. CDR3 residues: CASSFGSTGELFF. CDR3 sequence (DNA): TGTGCCAGCAGTTTCGGGTCGACCGGGGAGCTGTTTTTT.